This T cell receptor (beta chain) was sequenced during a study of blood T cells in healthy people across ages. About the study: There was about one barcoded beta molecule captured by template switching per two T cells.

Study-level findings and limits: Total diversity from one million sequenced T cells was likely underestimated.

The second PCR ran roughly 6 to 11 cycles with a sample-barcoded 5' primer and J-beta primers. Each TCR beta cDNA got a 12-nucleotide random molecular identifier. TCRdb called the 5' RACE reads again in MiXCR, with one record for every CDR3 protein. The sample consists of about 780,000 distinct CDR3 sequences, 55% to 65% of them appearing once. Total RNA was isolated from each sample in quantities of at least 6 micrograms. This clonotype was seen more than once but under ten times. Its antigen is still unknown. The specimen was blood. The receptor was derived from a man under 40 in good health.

CDR3 sequence: CASSWTGANVLTF. The DNA for the CDR3 is TGTGCCAGCAGTTGGACCGGGGCCAACGTCCTGACTTTC. This chain connects TRBV27 to TRBJ2-6; no reliable D call. The V and J ends lost 4 bases and 4 bases respectively, with 5 bases between them. Germline CDR1 and CDR2: MNHEY and SMNVEV (reference sequence). This CDR3 has 13 residues.